This entry lists 6 T cell receptor beta chains sequenced from one sample in a study of T cell repertoires in cytomegalovirus infection. No antigens are known for them. One entry per CDR3 protein results from TCRdb running MiXCR on the reads. The table shows some 310,000 distinct CDR3 sequences, with approximately 25% occurring only once. This specimen consisted of cultured PBMCs, obtained from culture after CMV antigen stimulation. Source of these receptors: a human donor in good health (CMV status not recorded). Some clones in this sample may be carry-over from other donors' samples.

The chain links TRBV15 to TRBJ2-1; 13 positions match TRBD2. The junction had 5 bases not matched to a gene; V was cut back by 5 bases and J by 7 bases. This CDR3 has 15 amino acids. Germline V gives CDR1 LNHNV, CDR2 YYDKDF (reference sequence). The chain's CDR3 is CATSRGLAGDNEQFF. CDR3 sequence (DNA): TGTGCCACCAGCCGCGGACTAGCGGGAGATAATGAGCAGTTCTTC.

The CDR3 region is CASSLGGASHNEQFF. The CDR3 nucleotides are TGTGCCAGCAGCTTAGGGGGGGCAAGCCACAATGAGCAGTTCTTC. The V and J genes are TRBV7-9 and TRBJ2-1; D is tentatively TRBD1 or TRBD2 (6 bases each). CDR1 is SEHNR and CDR2 is FQNEAQ in the germline V gene (reference sequence). CDR3 length equals 15 residues. The germline V and J ends were trimmed by 1 base and 5 bases, with 12 bases remaining between them.

The table lists this clonotype with many counts. This chain joins TRBV7-2 and TRBJ2-1; D gene uncertain. Germline V gene lookup returns CDR1 SGHTA and CDR2 FQGNSA. The CDR3 totals 13 residues. Trimming stripped 2 bases from V and 6 bases from J, with 8 bases between. This chain's CDR3 is CASSLRRGNEQFF. The CDR3 coding sequence is TGTGCCAGCAGCTTACGTCGCGGCAATGAGCAGTTCTTC.

In its sample, this clonotype was seen many times. The chain employs TRBV7-8 and TRBJ2-3; unclear D gene. Trimming shortened V by 1 base and J by 5 bases, and 7 bases separated the two germline ends. The CDR3 runs to 13 residues. From germline, CDR1 is SGHVS and CDR2 FQNEAQ. CDR3 bases: TGTGCCAGCAGCTTAGATCGAATAGATACGCAGTATTTT. Residues: CASSLDRIDTQYF. The full variable domain, its missing parts supplied by reference TRBV7-8 and TRBJ2-3, is GAGVSQSPRYKVAKRGQDVALRCDPISGHVSLFWYQQALGQGPEFLTYFQNEAQLDKSGLPSDRFFAERPEGSVSTLKIQRTQQEDSAVYLCASSLDRIDTQYFGPGTRLTVL.

The V and J genes are TRBV6-2 or TRBV6-3 and TRBJ2-1, with 11 bases identical to TRBD2. This CDR3 contains 17 residues. In germline, CDR1 is MNHEY, CDR2 SVGEGT. After removal of 6 bases from V and 7 bases from J, the junction contained 14 bases not matched to a gene. The chain's CDR3 is CASSPLATSGRANEQFF. Here the CDR3 DNA reads TGTGCCAGCAGCCCCCTCGCCACTAGCGGGAGAGCGAATGAGCAGTTCTTC.

This clonotype was observed many times. The chain employs TRBV7-2 and TRBJ2-5; D may be TRBD2 (7 bases). The CDR3 sequence is 14 residues long. The V end lost 2 bases, the J end lost 5 bases, and 12 bases lay between the germline ends. Looked up from germline, CDR1 is SGHTA and CDR2 is FQGNSA. The CDR3, as DNA: TGTGCCAGCAGCTTATCGGGGGGCCTTGAGACCCAGTACTTC. Residues: CASSLSGGLETQYF.